The subject of this entry is one T cell receptor (beta chain). TCRdb redid the calling of the PCR reads with MiXCR, one entry per CDR3 protein. The profile shows about 21,000 distinct CDR3 sequences, around 39% of them singletons. Germline-derived CDR1 and CDR2 are SGHTA and FQGNSA. The germline V and J ends were trimmed by 5 bases and 7 bases, with 19 bases remaining between them. The CDR3 length is 15 residues. The data were obtained in a study of tumor-infiltrating lymphocytes in oesophageal squamous cell carcinoma. The chain couples TRBV7-2 to TRBJ2-3; D is possibly TRBD1 or TRBD2 (6 bases each). This receptor was identified in a male donor with esophageal squamous cell carcinoma. The sequencing sample was made of esophageal tumor tissue. CDR3 in amino acids: CASSPSVGGGYTQYF. The CDR3 DNA sequence: TGTGCCAGCAGCCCTTCCGTCGGGGGCGGATATACGCAGTATTTT.